This TCR beta chain originates from a study of blood T cell repertoires in COVID-19. Trimming removed 4 bases at V and 4 bases at J, with 13 bases between. Germline V lookup: CDR1 SGHTA, CDR2 FQGNSA. The CDR3 sequence is 14 residues long. Clones were read by immunoSEQ multiplex PCR, and TCRdb kept only the in-frame ones, dropping some. Of roughly 200,000 clones in the sample, 70% to 90% are singletons; the top ten hold 5.5% to 7%. The rearrangement links TRBV7-2 to TRBJ1-1; the D is unclear. Sequenced sample: peripheral blood. This TCR derives from a man aged 80 or over with acute or convalescent COVID-19. As DNA, the CDR3 is TGTGCCAGCAGCTCCGAAACTAAGACCACTGAAGCTTTCTTT. It yields the protein CASSSETKTTEAFF.